This T cell receptor (beta chain) was sequenced in a study of T cells in localized non-small cell lung cancer. Clones were sequenced by immunoSEQ multiplex PCR, and TCRdb holds only the in-frame ones, with some missing. The table lists around 910 clones, 33% of them singletons. The CDR3 is 15 residues long. CDR1 and CDR2 (germline): MNHGY, SAAAGT. Trimming stripped 4 bases from V and 3 bases from J, with 16 bases between. This clone came up a few times. Its antigen is undetermined. The study's findings and limits: A raised T cell density in blood coincided with lengthier overall survival.

The V gene is TRBV6-8, the J gene TRBJ2-7; TRBD1 might be the D (5 bases). This TCR derives from a male donor at least 60 years old with stage II squamous cell lung carcinoma. Material: lung tumor tissue, obtained before any cancer treatment. The CDR3 is CASSSPTKGDYEQYF. The CDR3 region has the DNA TGTGCCAGCAGTTCCCCCACGAAAGGGGACTACGAGCAGTACTTC.